Shown below are 20 T cell receptor beta chains from a single sample sequenced in a study of OX40 agonist ivuxolimab in advanced cancers. The table came from immunoSEQ multiplex PCR; TCRdb's copy has only in-frame clones and leaves some out. The sample has tens of thousands of clones; around nine tenths are singletons. The sample here was CD4+ or CD8+ T cells sorted from blood, taken in a trial of the OX40 agonist ivuxolimab. The origin of the receptors is an adult with an advanced solid tumor such as melanoma, head and neck, liver or kidney cancer.

This chain connects TRBV30 to TRBJ2-4, with D perhaps given as TRBD1 or TRBD2 (7 bases each). CDR1 and CDR2 (germline): GTSNPN, SVGIG (reference sequence). Trimming removed 3 bases at V and 7 bases at J, with 16 bases between. The CDR3 totals 14 residues. CDR3 nucleotides: TGTGCCTGGAGACAGGGGAGGGAGGATAACATTCAGTACTTC. Its translation: CAWRQGREDNIQYF.

V gene TRBV28 combines with J gene TRBJ2-7, with D possibly being TRBD1 or TRBD2 (5 bases each). The V end lost 3 bases, the J end lost 6 bases, and 9 bases lay between the germline ends. Germline V gene data show CDR1 as MDHEN and CDR2 as SYDVKM. The CDR3 has 12 amino acids. The CDR3 DNA sequence: TGTGCCAGCAGTTTCGGGACCGGCGAGCAGTACTTC. This translates into CASSFGTGEQYF.

CDR3: CASSPRTSGGLYNEQFF. Here the CDR3 DNA reads TGTGCCAGCAGTCCCCGGACTAGCGGGGGCCTCTACAATGAGCAGTTCTTC. The chain links TRBV28 to TRBJ2-1; TRBD2 aligns across 13 bases. J was trimmed by 3 bases and V by 5 bases; bases with no gene match: 7. This CDR3 spans 17 amino acids. The germline gives CDR1 MDHEN, CDR2 SYDVKM.

V usage is TRBV28 and J usage is TRBJ2-1; 7 bases align to TRBD2. The V and J ends lost 5 bases and 7 bases, in that order; junction bases with no gene match: 20. Germline V CDR1 and CDR2: MDHEN, SYDVKM. The CDR3 covers 18 residues. The CDR3 spells CASSHPTKAGLVTNEQFF. CDR3 sequence (DNA): TGTGCCAGCAGTCACCCCACCAAAGCGGGACTGGTTACGAATGAGCAGTTCTTC.

The chain employs TRBV6-1 and TRBJ2-7; 13 nucleotides align to TRBD2. The CDR3 spans 17 residues. The V segment lost 3 bases and the J segment 3 bases; nucleotides outside the gene matches: 8. CDR1 and CDR2 from the germline V gene are MNHNS and SASEGT. CDR3 protein: CASSEGTSGRAIYEQYF. CDR3 nucleotides: TGTGCCAGCAGTGAGGGAACTAGCGGGAGGGCTATCTACGAGCAGTACTTC.

The sample holds one count of this clone. This chain connects TRBV4-1 to TRBJ2-7, with D perhaps TRBD1 (6 bases). V was trimmed by 4 bases and J by 3 bases, leaving 13 bases between them. Germline CDR1 and CDR2: MGHRA and YSYEKL. The CDR3 length is 14 residues. The CDR3 nucleotides are TGCGCCAGCAGCCTCCTCCGGGACAACTACGAGCAGTACTTC. The encoded protein is CASSLLRDNYEQYF.

The genes are TRBV6-5 and TRBJ1-1; D might be TRBD1 (6 bases). This CDR3 contains 15 residues. CDR1 MNHEY and CDR2 SVGAGI come from the germline V gene. V was cut by 0 bases and J by 1 base, with 9 bases left in between. The CDR3 DNA is TGTGCCAGCAGTTACTCTCCGGGGGCGAACACTGAAGCTTTCTTT. It encodes CASSYSPGANTEAFF.

The V call is TRBV21-1, the J call TRBJ2-1. TRBV21-1 is assigned pseudogene status. The CDR3 consists of 15 residues. The CDR3 loop is CASRCTRVPYNEQFF. CDR3 DNA: TGTGCCAGCAGATGTACAAGGGTCCCCTACAATGAGCAGTTCTTC.

The chain recombines TRBV6-1 with TRBJ2-1; the D is unclear. Per the germline V gene, CDR1 is MNHNS and CDR2 is SASEGT. The CDR3 loop spans 13 amino acids. Trimming stripped 8 bases from V and 4 bases from J, with 12 bases between. The CDR3 is CASLRDLYNEQFF. The CDR3 nucleotides read TGTGCCAGCCTCCGTGACCTGTACAATGAGCAGTTCTTC.

V is TRBV27 and J is TRBJ2-7; the match to TRBD2 covers 7 bases. Per germline, CDR1 MNHEY and CDR2 SMNVEV (reference sequence). The CDR3 is made up of 14 amino acids. Trimming cost V 6 bases and J 6 bases; bases outside gene matches: 11. The CDR3 region is CASSKLATEAEQYF. CDR3 bases: TGTGCCAGCAGCAAACTAGCGACAGAGGCCGAGCAGTACTTC.

The rearrangement uses TRBV4-2 and TRBJ2-5, with D unresolved. The V gene lost 0 bases and the J gene lost 5 bases, with 16 bases spanning the gap. Germline loops: CDR1 LGHNA, CDR2 YNFKEQ. This CDR3 has 16 amino acids. The CDR3 here is CASSQDRFSSHETQYF. Here the CDR3 DNA reads TGTGCCAGCAGCCAAGATAGGTTTAGTTCTCACGAGACCCAGTACTTC.

The chain has TRBV28 and TRBJ2-7; D gene uncertain. This CDR3 is built from 12 residues. Looked up from germline, CDR1 is MDHEN and CDR2 is SYDVKM. The V end lost 8 bases, the J end lost 0 bases, and 8 bases lay between the germline ends. The CDR3 DNA follows: TGTGCCAGCGGTAAGGACTCCTACGAGCAGTACTTC. It yields the protein CASGKDSYEQYF. The full variable domain, its missing parts supplied by reference TRBV28 and TRBJ2-7, is DVKVTQSSRYLVKRTGEKVFLECVQDMDHENMFWYRQDPGLGLRLIYFSYDVKMKEKGDIPEGYSVSREKKERFSLILESASTNQTSMYLCASGKDSYEQYFGPGTRLTVT.

The chain recombines TRBV2 with TRBJ2-1; D ambiguous. With 8 bases removed from V and 1 base from J, the gap between germline ends came to 15 bases. This CDR3 spans 15 amino acids. Germline values: CDR1 SNHLY, CDR2 FYNNEI. Here the CDR3 reads CASPPGPQSYNEQFF. Here the CDR3 DNA reads TGTGCCAGCCCCCCTGGCCCTCAGTCCTACAATGAGCAGTTCTTC.

The chain has TRBV10-1 and TRBJ1-4, with D unclear. CDR1 and CDR2 from the germline V gene are WNHNN and SYGVQD (reference sequence). This CDR3 has 13 amino acids. Trimming took off 2 bases at V and 4 bases at J, with 5 bases between the two ends. The CDR3 is CASSEGVNEKLFF. In DNA form, the CDR3 reads TGCGCCAGCAGTGAGGGTGTTAATGAAAAACTGTTTTTT.

The chain carries TRBV6-5 and TRBJ2-7; D remains unclear. The CDR3 runs to 14 residues. Germline V gene lookup returns CDR1 MNHEY and CDR2 SVGAGI. Trimming shortened V by 3 bases and J by 2 bases, and 11 bases separated the two germline ends. CDR3 bases: TGTGCCAGCAGTTATCTTTTCCCGGCCTACGAGCAGTACTTC. It specifies CASSYLFPAYEQYF.

V and J are TRBV4-2 and TRBJ2-4, with 9 bases matching TRBD2. The trim removed 3 bases at V and 1 base at J, leaving 4 bases unmatched. The CDR3 sequence is 16 residues long. Germline CDR1 and CDR2: LGHNA and YNFKEQ. The CDR3 DNA follows: TGTGCCAGCAGCCATGCGGGGGGGAGTGCCAAAAACATTCAGTACTTC. It is translated as CASSHAGGSAKNIQYF.

The chain employs TRBV7-9 and TRBJ1-1; D is unresolved. The CDR3 has 13 amino acids. Trimming removed 1 base at V and 4 bases at J, with 7 bases between. Per germline, CDR1 SEHNR and CDR2 FQNEAQ (reference sequence). The CDR3 DNA sequence: TGTGCCAGCAGCTTAGTTACCGGCACTGAAGCTTTCTTT. Encoded protein: CASSLVTGTEAFF. The entire variable domain, with the rest obtained from reference TRBV7-9 and TRBJ1-1, is as follows: DTGVSQNPRHKITKRGQNVTFRCDPISEHNRLYWYRQTLGQGPEFLTYFQNEAQLEKSRLLSDRFSAERPKGSFSTLEIQRTEQGDSAMYLCASSLVTGTEAFFGQGTRLTVV.

As concerns this clone: Other DNA sequences in the sample encode the same CDR3. The chain has TRBV6-1 and TRBJ1-2; TRBD1 matches at 8 bases. V gave up 6 bases and J gave up 1 base; unmatched junction bases: 7. CDR3 length: 15 amino acids. Germline-derived CDR1 and CDR2 are MNHNS and SASEGT. The CDR3 coding sequence is TGTGCCAGCAGGATTGGACAGGGTATTAACTATGGCTACACCTTC. It yields the protein CASRIGQGINYGYTF.

This chain links TRBV9 with TRBJ2-1; 8 bases map to TRBD2. The CDR3 is 14 amino acids. Germline values: CDR1 SGDLS, CDR2 YYNGEE. The junction had 5 bases not matched to a gene; V was cut back by 0 bases and J by 9 bases. Here the CDR3 reads CASSVEGGTSEQFF. CDR3 in DNA: TGTGCCAGCAGCGTAGAGGGGGGGACTAGTGAGCAGTTCTTC.

For this clone: One junction end disagrees with the germline gene, perhaps due to a read error. V usage is TRBV7-9 and J usage is TRBJ2-3; TRBD2 matches at 7 bases. Per the germline V gene, CDR1 is SEHNR and CDR2 is FQNEAQ (reference sequence). The CDR3 consists of 17 residues. The CDR3 DNA reads as TGTGCCAGCAGCTCCCCACCGCCCGGACTGGCGGGAGATACGCAGTGTTTT. This gives the protein CASSSPPPGLAGDTQCF.